A selection of T cell receptor beta chains follows, all from one sample in a study of cytomegalovirus exposure and HLA in healthy donors. Sequencing used immunoSEQ multiplex PCR; TCRdb keeps in-frame clones, though not all of them. The sample consists of about 180,000 clones, approximately 80% of them appearing once. Sequencing was performed on PBMCs. The receptors come from a girl aged 10 to 17 in good health and CMV-seropositive. Each CDR3 is given with its conserved first and last residue. A D gene is named only where the DNA matches it firmly. Clone size is given for some rows only: seen once, a few or many times, or a class if the clone is expanded.

DNA,CDR3,D,V,size,J
TGCGCCAGCAGCTTGGGGACAAGCACAGATACGCAGTATTTT,CASSLGTSTDTQYF,NA,TRBV4-1,NA,TRBJ2-3
TGTGCCAGCAGCAATGGGGGGAGGGGATACACAGATACGCAGTATTTT,CASSNGGRGYTDTQYF,TRBD2,TRBV5-4,once,TRBJ2-3
TGTGCCAGCAGTTACTCACTACAGGGGGCCACTGAAGCTTTCTTT,CASSYSLQGATEAFF,TRBD1,TRBV6-5,NA,TRBJ1-1
TGTGCCAGCAGTTTAAGGGCTAGCGGGTTGTATGAGCAGTTCTTC,CASSLRASGLYEQFF,TRBD2,TRBV27,few,TRBJ2-1
TGTGCCAGCAGCTTCTGGGGGGTAGATGAAAAACTGTTTTTT,CASSFWGVDEKLFF,NA,TRBV5-6,many,TRBJ1-4
TGCAGCGTTGCAGGGTTAAAGTACGAGCAGTACTTC,CSVAGLKYEQYF,NA,TRBV29-1,once,TRBJ2-7
TGTGCCAGTAGTGCCGAGACAGGGGGTCAGCCCCAGCATTTT,CASSAETGGQPQHF,TRBD1,TRBV19,NA,TRBJ1-5
TGTGCCAGCAGCTTAGACGTGCCAAACGGGTTCGAGCAGTACTTC,CASSLDVPNGFEQYF,NA,TRBV7-2,NA,TRBJ2-7
TGTGCCAGCAGCCCGAACACGGGCGGGGGAGCCTACGAGCAGTACTTC,CASSPNTGGGAYEQYF,TRBD2,TRBV4-2,NA,TRBJ2-7
TGTGCCAGCAGCCCGGCCGACTACTACTCCTACAATGAGCAGTTCTTC,CASSPADYYSYNEQFF,NA,TRBV5-4,NA,TRBJ2-1
TGTGCCAGCAGTGAAAGGGGTAGCGGGAGGGATTCCTACGAGCAGTACTTC,CASSERGSGRDSYEQYF,TRBD2,TRBV2,NA,TRBJ2-7
TGTGCCAGCAGCTTAGAGTTCGGACTTTGGGAGCAGTTCTTC,CASSLEFGLWEQFF,NA,TRBV11-2,NA,TRBJ2-1
TGCGCCAGCAGCCAATCTTCAGGGTCCGGCAATGAGCAGTTCTTC,CASSQSSGSGNEQFF,NA,TRBV4-1,NA,TRBJ2-1
TGTGCCAGTAGATGGGCAGGGCTGAACACTGAAGCTTTCTTT,CASRWAGLNTEAFF,NA,TRBV19,NA,TRBJ1-1
TGTGCCACCAGCAGAGACGGACAGAGAAATGAAAAACTGTTTTTT,CATSRDGQRNEKLFF,NA,TRBV15,NA,TRBJ1-4
TGTGCCAGCAGTCCCCTTAGGGACAGGGCCACTGAAGCTTTCTTT,CASSPLRDRATEAFF,TRBD1,TRBV27,NA,TRBJ1-1
TGCGCCAGCAGCCAAGATTCAGGACTAGCGGGAAGCACAGATACGCAGTATTTT,CASSQDSGLAGSTDTQYF,TRBD2,TRBV4-1,NA,TRBJ2-3
TGTGCCAGTAGTTCTACTAGCGGCCCCTACAATGAGCAGTTCTTC,CASSSTSGPYNEQFF,TRBD2,TRBV19,NA,TRBJ2-1
TGTGCCAGCAGCTTAGCGCGGGGACTAGGTCCCTGGGTGGGGGCCAACGTCCTGACTTTC,CASSLARGLGPWVGANVLTF,TRBD2,TRBV7-2,NA,TRBJ2-6
TGCGCCAGCAGCTTGGGCCGTCGGGATGAGCAGTTCTTC,CASSLGRRDEQFF,NA,TRBV5-1,NA,TRBJ2-1
TGCGCCAGCAGCCAAATCATGGACAACTCCTACGAGCAGTACTTC,CASSQIMDNSYEQYF,NA,TRBV4-1,NA,TRBJ2-7
TGCGCCAGCCGACAGGGCGCAGGGACTGAAGCTTTCTTT,CASRQGAGTEAFF,TRBD1,TRBV10-1,NA,TRBJ1-1
TGTGCTAGCAGCTCACGACAGGGGAATGAGCAGTTCTTC,CASSSRQGNEQFF,TRBD1,TRBV7-7,NA,TRBJ2-1
TGTGCCAGCACCCGAGGGGGCGAGACTGAAGCTTTCTTT,CASTRGGETEAFF,TRBD1,TRBV5-5,few,TRBJ1-1
TGTGCCAGCAGCCAAACCTCGCCGGGGCTAGCGGGAACCGGGGAGCTGTTTTTT,CASSQTSPGLAGTGELFF,TRBD2,TRBV25-1,NA,TRBJ2-2
TGCGCCAGCAGTGAGTCGCCAGGGCAGGACGAGCAGTACTTC,CASSESPGQDEQYF,NA,TRBV10-1,NA,TRBJ2-7
TGTGCCAGTAGTATAGAACAGGGGCAACAGCCCCAGCATTTT,CASSIEQGQQPQHF,TRBD1,TRBV19,NA,TRBJ1-5
TGCGCCAGCAGCTTGGGAGCGGGGGATGATACGCAGTATTTT,CASSLGAGDDTQYF,TRBD2,TRBV5-1,NA,TRBJ2-3
TGTGCCAGCTCACCGTCAGGACTAGCGGGAACAGGGTACGAGCAGTACTTC,CASSPSGLAGTGYEQYF,TRBD2,TRBV18,NA,TRBJ2-7
TGTGCCAGCAGTGAAGACAGGGTGGGCTACGAGCAGTACTTC,CASSEDRVGYEQYF,TRBD1,TRBV25-1,NA,TRBJ2-7
TGCAGCGTACACAGGGGGCGAGTTGGGACTGAAGCTTTCTTT,CSVHRGRVGTEAFF,TRBD1,TRBV29-1,NA,TRBJ1-1
TGTGCCAGCAGCTTAGCGGACAGGGAGGCTGGCTACGAGCAGTACTTC,CASSLADREAGYEQYF,TRBD1,TRBV11-2,NA,TRBJ2-7
TGTGCCATCAGTGAGGGACAGCTCCCTCCTGGCTACACCTTC,CAISEGQLPPGYTF,NA,TRBV10-3,once,TRBJ1-2
TGCAGCGTTGAAGATTACAGAGCCGGCTACACCTTC,CSVEDYRAGYTF,NA,TRBV29-1,NA,TRBJ1-2
TGTGCCAGCAGCGGGGGAGGGGTCAACTCTGGAAACACCATATATTTT,CASSGGGVNSGNTIYF,NA,TRBV5-8,NA,TRBJ1-3